This T cell receptor beta chain was identified in a study of T cell responses to AZD1222 COVID-19 vaccine. Study-level points and caveats: Spike-specific TCRs gained breadth and depth after people received two AZD1222 doses. Among those given AZD1222, only five to seven were seropositive at baseline. Targeting of unmutated variant regions was reportedly seen in nearly half of spike-specific TCRs. There were mostly white British donors and more females than males, and clonal diversity was possibly underestimated.

Generated by immunoSEQ multiplex PCR, the TCRdb table keeps only in-frame clones and is missing some. The sample lists about 120,000 clones; around 90% were seen once. Germline V gene sequence: CDR1 SGHRS, CDR2 YFSETQ. This CDR3 region has 14 residues. Trimming took off 0 bases at V and 1 base at J, with 7 bases between the two ends. As to this clone: Antigen specificity is unknown.

The sample consisted of peripheral blood, taken 28 days after the second AZD1222 dose. This chain uses TRBV5-1 with TRBJ1-1; possibly TRBD1 for D (6 bases). The origin of this receptor is an adult who received the AZD1222 COVID-19 vaccine. The CDR3 nucleotides read TGCGCCAGCAGCTTGGAGGGACAGAACACTGAAGCTTTCTTT. Translating it yields CASSLEGQNTEAFF.